The subject of this entry is one T cell receptor beta chain. Its antigen is not known. The entry originates in a study of cytomegalovirus exposure and HLA in healthy donors. About the research overall: Among the roughly 400 genotyped donors, 65% to 85% were placed in the Caucasian-associated ancestry cluster.

The V gene's germline CDR1 is MNHEY and CDR2 SVGAGI. The CDR3 runs 14 residues. Trimming left V 5 bases short and J 6 bases short, with 14 bases between. PCR amplification relied on 60 Vbeta primers (plus 13 Jbeta primers). Sequencing was performed with immunoSEQ multiplex PCR; in TCRdb, only in-frame clones are kept and a portion is missing. The sample consists of around 150,000 clones, about 81% of them appearing once. General study findings and limits: The study dropped some indistinguishable V segments, TRBV6-2 and TRBV6-3 among them.

The receptor was derived from a young woman in good health and CMV-seronegative. This rearrangement joins TRBV6-5 to TRBJ1-3; D may be TRBD1 (6 bases). Sequencing used PBMCs. The chain's CDR3 is CASSPTGDINTIYF. In nucleotides, the CDR3 is TGTGCCAGCAGTCCGACCGGGGACATAAACACCATATATTTT.